Shown below are 18 T cell receptor beta chains from a single sample sequenced in a study of radiotherapy plus CTLA-4 blockade in lung cancer. This table comes from immunoSEQ multiplex PCR, and its TCRdb copy is limited to in-frame clones, with some not included. The sample shows 81,000 or so clones, roughly 79% of them seen only once. Sequenced here: peripheral blood, sampled from a patient treated with radiotherapy plus ipilimumab. The receptors stem from a human donor with non-small cell lung cancer whose response to radiotherapy plus ipilimumab could not be evaluated. Some clones in this sample may be carry-over from other donors' samples.

V usage is TRBV7-6 and J usage is TRBJ2-7, with 9 bases matching TRBD1. The CDR3 contains 15 residues. The junction had 10 bases not matched to a gene; V was cut back by 4 bases and J by 6 bases. Germline loops: CDR1 SGHVS, CDR2 FNYEAQ. The CDR3 DNA reads TGTGCCAGCAGCTCGGCCGGGACAGGGACCGTCGAGCAGTACTTC. The encoded protein is CASSSAGTGTVEQYF.

The gene calls are TRBV28 and TRBJ1-5; tentatively, D is TRBD1 (5 bases). Trimming removed 6 bases from V and 7 bases from J, with 10 bases in between. In germline, CDR1 is MDHEN, CDR2 SYDVKM. The CDR3 is 12 residues long. CDR3 in amino acids: CASSSGRQPQHF. For the CDR3, the DNA is TGTGCCAGCAGCTCAGGGCGGCAGCCCCAGCATTTT.

This clone was detected once. This sequence joins TRBV25-1 and TRBJ1-5, with D unclear. V lost 8 bases and J lost 3, with 23 bases in between. The CDR3 contains 17 residues. Per germline, CDR1 MGHDK and CDR2 SYGVNS. Written as DNA, the CDR3 is TGTGCCAGCTCCCCGGGCGGACTCCAAACTCTCAATCAGCCCCAGCATTTT. Its protein is CASSPGGLQTLNQPQHF.

This CDR3 is CASSLEGGGPYGYTF. For the CDR3, the DNA is TGTGCCAGCAGCTTAGAAGGCGGGGGGCCCTATGGCTACACCTTC. The chain carries TRBV7-6 and TRBJ1-2, with D possibly being TRBD1 (6 bases). V was cut by 1 base and J by 4 bases, with 13 bases left in between. The length of the CDR3 is 15 residues. Germline V CDR1 and CDR2: SGHVS, FNYEAQ.

The gene calls are TRBV7-9 and TRBJ1-2; TRBD1 is a possible D gene (6 bases). This CDR3 has 13 residues. The V end lost 4 bases, the J end lost 8 bases, and 14 bases lay between the germline ends. Germline values: CDR1 SEHNR, CDR2 FQNEAQ (reference sequence). CDR3 DNA: TGTGCCAGCAGCTGGGCCAACAGGGTCGGCTACACCTTC. Residues: CASSWANRVGYTF.

The chain combines TRBV19 with TRBJ1-1; TRBD1 aligns across 8 bases. Unmatched junction bases numbered 3, after V lost 4 bases and J lost 2 bases. This CDR3 comprises 14 residues. Germline V CDR1 and CDR2: LNHDA, SQIVND (reference sequence). In DNA form, the CDR3 reads TGTGCCAGTAGTACTCAGGGGGCAAACACTGAAGCTTTCTTT. This translates into CASSTQGANTEAFF.

This clone was found once. V is TRBV4-2 and J is TRBJ1-1; 8 positions match TRBD1. V trimming: 1 base; J trimming: 6 bases; junction bases outside the gene matches: 4. The CDR3 spans 14 residues. CDR1 is LGHNA, CDR2 YNFKEQ, per germline. In DNA form, the CDR3 reads TGTGCCAGCAGCCAAGGGCAGGGGGCTTCTGAAGCTTTCTTT. It encodes CASSQGQGASEAFF.

The chain is built from TRBV28 and TRBJ1-2, with TRBD1 matching 8 bases. V shed 7 bases and J 4 bases; nucleotides not matched to a gene: 8. The CDR3 is 14 residues long. Germline V gene sequence: CDR1 MDHEN, CDR2 SYDVKM. CDR3 residues: CASTPGQAPYGYTF. In DNA form, the CDR3 reads TGTGCCAGCACCCCGGGACAGGCTCCCTATGGCTACACCTTC.

The chain is built from TRBV19 and TRBJ2-5; tentatively, D is TRBD2 (5 bases). V was pared by 6 bases and J by 4 bases, with 12 bases between. Germline V gene sequence: CDR1 LNHDA, CDR2 SQIVND (reference sequence). This CDR3 has 13 residues. The CDR3 loop is CASRASRLETQYF. CDR3 DNA: TGTGCCAGTAGGGCTAGCCGTTTAGAGACCCAGTACTTC.

This clone was seen once. The chain links TRBV4-1 to TRBJ1-2; no clear D gene. Germline CDR1 is MGHRA and CDR2 is YSYEKL. The CDR3 has 14 amino acids. Trimming pared 0 bases from V and 3 bases from J, leaving 8 bases between. CDR3 region: CASSQDEEYYGYTF. As DNA, the CDR3 is TGCGCCAGCAGCCAAGATGAAGAGTACTATGGCTACACCTTC.

To note about this clone: Other DNA sequences of this sample code for an identical CDR3. This rearrangement joins TRBV6-6 to TRBJ1-2; D not resolved. The V end was cut by 0 bases, the J end by 4 bases, with 6 bases between. Germline V gene data show CDR1 as MNHNY and CDR2 as SVGAGI (reference sequence). CDR3 length: 13 amino acids. The CDR3 sequence: CASSYSGVYGYTF. The CDR3 DNA reads as TGTGCCAGCAGTTACTCCGGAGTCTATGGCTACACCTTC.

The genes are TRBV6-6 and TRBJ1-5, with D unresolved. CDR1 MNHNY and CDR2 SVGAGI come from the germline V gene (reference sequence). V lost 2 bases, J lost 5 bases, and 4 bases lay in between. The CDR3 runs to 12 residues. The CDR3 DNA follows: TGTGCCAGCAGTTACCAGGATCAGCCCCAGCATTTT. It encodes CASSYQDQPQHF.

This chain uses TRBV4-1 with TRBJ1-1; maybe TRBD1 (5 bases). Per the germline V gene, CDR1 is MGHRA and CDR2 is YSYEKL. The CDR3 loop spans 17 amino acids. V lost 0 bases to trimming and J lost 5 bases, with 19 bases between them. CDR3 protein: CASSQDVAGGGLTEAFF. CDR3 sequence (DNA): TGCGCCAGCAGCCAAGATGTGGCGGGGGGAGGTTTGACTGAAGCTTTCTTT.

In DNA, the CDR3 is TGCGCCAGCAGCTTGGGACAGGTGTCCACTAACGAGCAGTACTTC. Its protein product is CASSLGQVSTNEQYF. This sequence joins TRBV5-1 and TRBJ2-7; a weak D match, TRBD1 (6 bases). The CDR3 length is 15 residues. Trimming removed 0 bases from V and 5 bases from J, with 15 bases in between. Germline CDR1 is SGHRS and CDR2 is YFSETQ.

The chain carries TRBV6-1 and TRBJ1-1; possibly TRBD1 for D (5 bases). Trimming took off 5 bases at V and 4 bases at J, with 8 bases between the two ends. This CDR3 spans 12 amino acids. From germline, CDR1 is MNHNS and CDR2 SASEGT. This CDR3 reads CASSKRGTEAFF. The CDR3 region has the DNA TGTGCCAGCAGTAAAAGGGGCACTGAAGCTTTCTTT.

This clone was picked up one time. The J gene is TRBJ2-7, the V gene TRBV6-5, with 8 bases identical to TRBD1. Germline-derived CDR1 and CDR2 are MNHEY and SVGAGI. The CDR3 loop spans 14 amino acids. The ends lost 5 bases at V and 4 bases at J; junction bases unmatched: 7. CDR3 sequence: CASSMGQEGYEQYF. CDR3 DNA sequence: TGTGCCAGCAGTATGGGACAGGAGGGGTACGAGCAGTACTTC.

This clone is a singleton in its sample. In DNA form, the CDR3 reads TGTGCCAGCAGCTGTGGGGTAGCGGGGGGGCGGGCAGATACGCAGTATTTT. It codes for CASSCGVAGGRADTQYF. The chain couples TRBV5-4 to TRBJ2-3; 11 nucleotides agree with TRBD2. Trimming took 3 bases from V and 4 from J; bases not matched to a gene: 10. This CDR3 region has 17 residues. Germline lookup yields CDR1 SGHNT and CDR2 YYREEE (reference sequence).

V usage is TRBV7-3 and J usage is TRBJ2-3; 7 bases map to TRBD1. Per the germline V gene, CDR1 is SGHTA and CDR2 is FQGTGA. V lost 4 bases to trimming and J lost 3 bases; unmatched junction nucleotides: 1. The CDR3 runs to 13 residues. The CDR3 protein is CASSSGQTDTQYF. CDR3 bases: TGTGCCAGCAGCTCGGGACAGACAGATACGCAGTATTTT.